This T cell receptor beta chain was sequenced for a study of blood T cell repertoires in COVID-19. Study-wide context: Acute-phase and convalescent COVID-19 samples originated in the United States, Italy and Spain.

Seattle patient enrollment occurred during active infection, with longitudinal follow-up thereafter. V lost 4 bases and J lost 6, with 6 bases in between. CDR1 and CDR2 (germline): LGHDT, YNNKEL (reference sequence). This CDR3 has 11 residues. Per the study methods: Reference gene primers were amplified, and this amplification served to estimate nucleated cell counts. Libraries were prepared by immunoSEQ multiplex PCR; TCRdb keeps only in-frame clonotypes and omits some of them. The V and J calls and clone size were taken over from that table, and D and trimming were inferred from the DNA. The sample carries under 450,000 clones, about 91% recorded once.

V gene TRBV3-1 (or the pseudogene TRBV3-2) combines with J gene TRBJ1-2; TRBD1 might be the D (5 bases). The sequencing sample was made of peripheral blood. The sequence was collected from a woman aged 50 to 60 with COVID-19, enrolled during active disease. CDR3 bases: TGTGCCAGCAGCCTCAGGGATGGCTACACCTTC. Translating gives CASSLRDGYTF.